Given below is one T cell receptor beta chain in context. Its antigen is not yet known. Per-nucleotide qualities are absent, and no much larger clonotype sits a single base away. The library was generated by the immunoSEQ multiplex PCR assay. For the multiplex PCR, a mixture combining 60 forward primers for TCR Vbeta segments and 13 reverse primers for TCR Jbeta segments was used. A multiplex PCR assay on genomic DNA amplified the CDR3 region of rearranged TCR beta genes. Amplified TCR beta libraries were sequenced as 87-base-pair reads on the Illumina HiSeq System. The study's own analysis went as follows. A later analysis counted 75 million to 100 million unique TCR beta chains across the 550 to 800 repertoires, and 10 million to 11 million of these chains were shared by at least two donors. To remove PCR and sequencing errors, raw reads were error-corrected and collapsed into unique sequences using a nearest-neighbor algorithm that merged closely related sequences. Alignment of CDR3 sequences to IMGT reference sequences was used to assign V, D and J gene segments. For a sequence to be retained, a match of at least six nucleotides was required to both a V gene segment and a J gene segment. Rearrangements were called productive when the CDR3 lacked stop codons and stayed in frame with V and J; all others were non-productive. CDR3 was defined according to IMGT convention as the region running from the second conserved V-encoded cysteine to the conserved J-encoded phenylalanine. The earlier analysis of some 550 of the donors excluded any sequence lacking an unambiguous match to a single V gene segment. In an earlier analysis of a few hundred of the donors, V segments were called functional above 56.7% productive rearrangements and were called segregating when the between-donor standard deviation exceeded 5%. A statistical classification framework was built for diagnosing cytomegalovirus status from the catalog of TCR beta chain sequences. V and J gene assignment, in a later analysis, came from comparing TCR nucleotide sequences with IMGT/GENE-DB human TR gene sequences. A later analysis assigned CDR3 sequences and most-parsimonious VDJ recombination scenarios with the TCRdist pipeline. In a later analysis, each TCR beta chain was defined by its CDR3 amino acid sequence together with its V-gene family, and reads without a unique V-gene family were excluded. A later analysis removed 500 to 600 highly shared, low-generation-probability nucleotide sequences to deal with suspected cross-contamination and a sequencing artifact. A later analysis calculated a clonal expansion index for each public chain from normalized within-repertoire ranks of inferred template counts. A later analysis computed generation probabilities with a VDJ recombination model fitted to out-of-frame rearrangements, and checked the results against IGoR. A later analysis scored TCR-TCR, TCR-HLA and TCR-CMV co-occurrence with hypergeometric tests, applying a repertoire-size bias correction to TCR pairs. A later analysis estimated false discovery rates by permuting HLA or CMV assignments 20 times. In a later analysis, co-occurring TCRs were grouped using DBSCAN, with TCRdist sequence similarity added in when clustering inside HLA-allele-positive subsets. Repertoires with fewer than 30,000 or more than 120,000 public chains were left out of co-occurrence clustering, as were four to six repertoires with anomalous nucleotide sharing. In TCRdb, the immuneACCESS table is reduced to in-frame sequences with V and J assigned. These tables do not hold every clone; where another copy was compared, an unresolved V gene accounts for under half, and the others remain unexplained. That table supplies the V and J calls and clone size; D and trimming were determined from the DNA. In this sample the table shows 100,000 to 150,000 clones, over 70% of which occur a single time. The ten largest clonotypes hold 0.95% to 1.5% of the sample.

This sample stems from a study of cytomegalovirus exposure and HLA in healthy donors (dated by TCRdb to 2016 to 2017). Study-level background: According to an earlier analysis of 587 of the donors, some 180 million T cells yielded 90 million to 130 million unique TCR beta sequences and approximately 300 Gb of sequence data. A handful of DR-DQ haplotypes were treated as single units for association and clustering because of strong linkage in the cohort. Across under 500 genotyped donors of the cohort, an average of about 200,000 unique TCR beta nucleotide sequences per donor were sequenced, and roughly a sixth of those sequences were non-productive. Besides the first cohort of 666 subjects, a separate validation cohort made up of roughly 120 different subjects was used. Donor age, sex, ethnicity and CMV serostatus were compiled alongside the repertoire data. Using immunosequencing, the study profiled T cell repertoires from 640 or so subjects and related those repertoires to cytomegalovirus serostatus. A later analysis re-examined previously published TCR beta repertoires from just over 650 donors and added high-resolution HLA genotyping to investigate patterns of TCR occurrence. Rather than using new phenotypic data, the later analysis identified candidate immune exposures from TCR beta sequences and from how often those sequences occurred across donors. In an earlier analysis of 587 of the donors, high-throughput TCR beta sequencing was used to judge whether each TCR beta V gene segment behaved as functional or pseudogenic. To predict cytomegalovirus infection status, the study combined high-throughput TCR immunosequencing, statistical association of individual TCRs with disease status, and machine learning. Class I and class II HLA loci were covered by the typing at four-digit resolution. The genetic ancestry cluster associated with self-reported Caucasian donors included 81% of the roughly 400 genotyped donors. In a later genetic analysis, genome-wide SNP genotypes for about 55% of the roughly 670 donors were used, and that subset was treated as a discovery cohort. Typing coverage differed by locus: A, B, C, DRB1 and DQB1 were typed in roughly 629-640 donors, DQA1 in 522, DPA1 in 606, and DPB1 in 450 to 490. Roughly 290 gigabases of sequencing data and 70 million to 95 million unique TCR sequences made up an early release that covered 500 to 650 HLA-typed donors. The study aimed to test whether cataloging public T cell receptors could reveal signatures of past pathogen exposure. Every discovery cohort repertoire had been produced on one sequencing platform. General conclusions and limits of the study: A further reported finding was that TCR beta sequences accurately predicted the HLA-A and HLA-B alleles for most subjects in the first cohort. According to a later genetic analysis, donors in an Asian-associated ancestry cluster had fewer N-insertions in productive TCRs than the approximately 650-donor mean. In both the original and validation cohorts, the classifier was reported to diagnose cytomegalovirus status with high specificity and sensitivity. CMV serostatus was the only immune exposure information available for the cohort. Because counts were too low, roughly 16 rarely observed V segments, including chromosome 9 orphons, were left out of the earlier analysis of 500 to 650 of the donors. A later analysis associated about 18,000 TCR beta sequences with specific HLA alleles at a false discovery rate of 0.05. According to a later analysis, parvovirus B19, influenza, CMV and Epstein-Barr virus appeared linked to several top co-occurrence clusters. In vitro tests confirmed that a few of the cytomegalovirus-associated TCR beta chains recognize cytomegalovirus antigens. When HLA alleles, especially DR and DQ, strongly co-occurred, attributing TCR associations to individual alleles was difficult. While some public TCRs were present in many individuals, most TCR sequences turned up only very rarely across donors. A later analysis found that TCR association rates varied across HLA loci, with DRB1 alleles showing the most associated TCRs and HLA-C alleles the fewest. In a later genetic analysis, a missense DCLRE1C variant was associated with V-gene and J-gene trimming of TCR beta chains, and the association was replicated in an independent cohort. Roughly uniform sequencing depth across donors was assumed in presence/absence analyses, although this assumption may not hold. A later analysis found that HLA-associated TCR beta chains were more clonally expanded and had lower generation probabilities than equally common non-associated chains. Because HLA typing was missing for some donors at each locus, association tests included only the typed subset. A total of about 150 TCR beta chains were listed by the study as associated with cytomegalovirus. In this cohort, only TCR beta chains were sequenced, and detectable features were limited by the absence of alpha or paired-chain data. Some IMGT-functional V segments, including TRBV6-2 and TRBV6-3, could not be distinguished by the 87-base-pair reads and were therefore excluded. Most CMV-associated TCR beta chains appeared to be HLA-restricted in a later analysis, and the HLA associations seemed to be driven largely by CMV exposure. The sequencing pipeline was judged likely to have produced a cluster of highly shared sequence variants as a technical artifact. It was suggested by the authors that the approach could potentially be generalized to other disease states and immunological phenotypes. Broadly in line with IMGT annotations, most TCR beta V segments showed up in productive rearrangements about 90% or about 30% of the time in an earlier analysis of several hundred of the donors. Correlated functional status among segregating V segments might be attributable to linkage disequilibrium, but an unknown experimental factor could not be ruled out.

The germline V gene provides CDR1 SGHRS and CDR2 YFSETQ. Taken from cysteine to phenylalanine, the CDR3 has 16 residues. Only the CDR3 DNA is retained, 48 bases long and in frame from the first base. Ends trimmed: V by 2 bases, J by 2 bases; bases unmatched to a gene: 3. The cohort was made up of about 670 healthy bone marrow donors. All cohort members were sampled while nominally healthy, although unrecorded immune exposures were likely present. The donor tested CMV seronegative and was one of the 352 seronegative cohort members. A peripheral blood sample was provided by each donor, and peripheral blood mononuclear cells were used for TCR beta sequencing. Genomic DNA extraction from the blood cell samples was performed with the Qiagen DNeasy Blood Extraction Kit.

The sequence came from a female donor in good health and CMV-seronegative. Sequenced material: PBMCs. The rearranged segments are TRBV5-1 and TRBJ1-3, with TRBD1 identical over 11 junction bases. The CDR3: CASSFLGQGAGNTIYF. The nucleotide sequence is given as TGCGCCAGCAGCTTCTTGGGACAGGGGGCTGGAAACACCATATATTTT. Joined to the reference TRBV5-1 and TRBJ1-3 proteins, this CDR3 gives the full variable domain: KAGVTQTPRYLIKTRGQQVTLSCSPISGHRSVSWYQQTPGQGLQFLFEYFSETQRNKGNFPGRFSGRQFSNSRSEMNVSTLELGDSALYLCASSFLGQGAGNTIYFGEGSWLTVV.